This T cell receptor (beta chain) emerged from a study of cytomegalovirus exposure and HLA in healthy donors. With V trimmed by 7 bases and J by 4 bases, 4 bases remained unmatched. The CDR3 is made up of 13 amino acids. Looked up from germline, CDR1 is SNHLY and CDR2 is FYNNEI. Sequencing was performed with immunoSEQ multiplex PCR; in TCRdb, only in-frame clones are kept and a portion is missing. The sample consists of over 85,000 clones, roughly 83% of them appearing once. The TCR comes from a woman younger than 30 in good health and CMV-seropositive. The sequenced material came from PBMCs. This sequence joins TRBV2 and TRBJ2-5; 9 bases agree with TRBD2. CDR3 sequence: CASIGAGGETQYF. The DNA of the CDR3 is TGTGCCAGCATAGGAGCGGGGGGAGAGACCCAGTACTTC.